The TCR beta chain described here comes from a study of response to subunit inactivated influenza vaccine. The CDR3 totals 15 residues. Trimming removed 6 bases from V and 2 bases from J, with 17 bases in between. TCRdb independently ran MiXCR on the RT-PCR reads; one entry per CDR3 protein. The data contain around 750,000 distinct CDR3 sequences, 21% of them seen just once; the ten biggest clones take up roughly a tenth. A few counts support this clonotype. The specimen comprised PBMCs from blood, sampled roughly 5 days after vaccination. The sequence derives from a man aged 45-65 years who received an inactivated influenza vaccine. This chain uses TRBV12-3 or TRBV12-4 with TRBJ2-7; no clear D. The CDR3, as DNA: TGTGCCAGCAGCCGCGAGGATAGGCCCACCTACGAGCAGTACTTC. Its translation is CASSREDRPTYEQYF.